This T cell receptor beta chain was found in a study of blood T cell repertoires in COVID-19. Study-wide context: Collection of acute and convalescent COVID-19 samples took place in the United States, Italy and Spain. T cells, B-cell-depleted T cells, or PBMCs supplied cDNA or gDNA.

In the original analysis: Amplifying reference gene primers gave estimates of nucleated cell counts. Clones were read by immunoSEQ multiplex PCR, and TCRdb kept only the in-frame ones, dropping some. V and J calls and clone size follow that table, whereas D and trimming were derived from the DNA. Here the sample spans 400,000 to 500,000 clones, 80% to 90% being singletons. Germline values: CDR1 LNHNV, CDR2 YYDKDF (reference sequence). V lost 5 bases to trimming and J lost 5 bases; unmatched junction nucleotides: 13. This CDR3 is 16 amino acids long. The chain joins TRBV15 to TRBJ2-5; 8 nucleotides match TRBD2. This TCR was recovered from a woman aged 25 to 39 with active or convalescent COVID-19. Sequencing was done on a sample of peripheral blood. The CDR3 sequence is CATSFLTGGPAETQYF. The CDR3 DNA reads TGTGCCACCAGCTTCCTGACGGGGGGGCCGGCGGAGACCCAGTACTTC.